This TCR beta chain was identified during a study of quantifying T cell responses using KT2 cells. Turning to the study itself: cDNA was made from DNase-treated RNA using alpha and beta constant primers. The T4 ligation step was estimated to exceed 8.5% efficiency under optimum conditions. Study-wide findings and caveats: KT2 clone alpha and beta sequence counts scaled linearly with input KT2 cell number.

Unfractionated PBMC were spiked with known numbers of KT2 clone cells. Fixed numbers of PBMC received varying amounts of KT2 cells. Ten or more counts support this clonotype. The antigen remains unidentified. Each cDNA got a UMI-containing oligo ligated at its 3' end. First-round PCR used three to five cycles and beta primers RC1.1 and RC1.2 covering TRBC1 and TRBC2. TCRdb used MiXCR to reprocess the UMI-ligation and nested PCR reads, holding one entry per CDR3 protein. This sample has about 30,000 distinct CDR3 sequences, with about 7.3% found just once. The germline gives CDR1 SGHRS, CDR2 YFSETQ. The CDR3 consists of 15 residues. V was pared by 1 base and J by 6 bases, with 7 bases of the junction left unmatched.

The chain has TRBV5-1 and TRBJ2-1, with 7 positions matching TRBD1. Source material: PBMCs spiked with cells of the T cell clone KT2. The sequence derives from a human donor. The CDR3 DNA follows: TGCGCCAGCAGCTTGTTAGGGCAGGGGGTCAATGAGCAGTTCTTC. Translated: CASSLLGQGVNEQFF. Complete variable domain (other parts from reference TRBV5-1 and TRBJ2-1): KAGVTQTPRYLIKTRGQQVTLSCSPISGHRSVSWYQQTPGQGLQFLFEYFSETQRNKGNFPGRFSGRQFSNSRSEMNVSTLELGDSALYLCASSLLGQGVNEQFFGPGTRLTVL.